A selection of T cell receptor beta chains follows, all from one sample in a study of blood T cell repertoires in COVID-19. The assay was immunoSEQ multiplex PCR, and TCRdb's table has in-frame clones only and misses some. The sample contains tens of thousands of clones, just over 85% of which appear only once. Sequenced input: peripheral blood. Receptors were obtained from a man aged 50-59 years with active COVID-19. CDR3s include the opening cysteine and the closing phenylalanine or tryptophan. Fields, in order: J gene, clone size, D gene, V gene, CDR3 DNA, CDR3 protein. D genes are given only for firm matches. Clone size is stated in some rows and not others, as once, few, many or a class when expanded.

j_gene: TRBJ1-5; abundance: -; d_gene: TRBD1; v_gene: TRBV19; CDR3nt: TGTGCCAGTAGTATAGAAGGTGGGACAGAAAGTCAGCCCCAGCATTTT; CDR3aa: CASSIEGGTESQPQHF
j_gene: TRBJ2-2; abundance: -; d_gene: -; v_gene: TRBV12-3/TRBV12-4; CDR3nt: TGTGCCAGCAAGGACACGAACACCGGGGAGCTGTTTTTT; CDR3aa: CASKDTNTGELFF
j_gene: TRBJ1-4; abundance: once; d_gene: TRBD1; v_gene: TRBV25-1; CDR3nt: TGTGCCAGCAGTCCGGGACAGACCACTAATGAAAAACTGTTTTTT; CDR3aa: CASSPGQTTNEKLFF
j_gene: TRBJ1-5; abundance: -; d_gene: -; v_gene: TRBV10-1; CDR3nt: TGCGCCAGCAGACAGGGCCTTGGCAATCAGCCCCAGCATTTT; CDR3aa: CASRQGLGNQPQHF
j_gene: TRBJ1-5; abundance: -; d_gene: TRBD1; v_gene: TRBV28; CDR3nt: TGTGCCAGCAGTTTATGGGGGACAGGCCGCAATCAGCCCCAGCATTTT; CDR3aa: CASSLWGTGRNQPQHF
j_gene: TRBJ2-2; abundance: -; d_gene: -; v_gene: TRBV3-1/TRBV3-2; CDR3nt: TGTGCCAGCAGCCGAGAGAATCCGGGAGCCTCGAACACCGGGGAGCTGTTTTTT; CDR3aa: CASSRENPGASNTGELFF
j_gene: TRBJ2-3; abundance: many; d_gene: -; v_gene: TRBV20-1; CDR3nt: TGCAGTGCTAGTCTAGTGTCCACAGATACGCAGTATTTT; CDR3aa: CSASLVSTDTQYF
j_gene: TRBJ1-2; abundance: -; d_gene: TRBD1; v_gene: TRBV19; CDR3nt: TGTGCCAGTAGCTGGCGAAGGGGCAGGGGGCCTCCTGGCTACACCTTC; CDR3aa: CASSWRRGRGPPGYTF
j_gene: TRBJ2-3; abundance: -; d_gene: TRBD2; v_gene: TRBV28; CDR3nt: TGTGCCAGCAGCGACAGAACACTAGCGGGAGGTTTAGCTGATACGCAGTATTTT; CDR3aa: CASSDRTLAGGLADTQYF
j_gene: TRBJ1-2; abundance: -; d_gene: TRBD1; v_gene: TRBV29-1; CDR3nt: TGCAGCGCCTCACAGGGGGCCGAAGGCTACACCTTC; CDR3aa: CSASQGAEGYTF
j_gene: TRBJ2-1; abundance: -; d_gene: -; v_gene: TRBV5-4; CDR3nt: TGTGCCAGCAGCGGCGGGACTGCTTATTACAATGAGCAGTTCTTC; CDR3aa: CASSGGTAYYNEQFF
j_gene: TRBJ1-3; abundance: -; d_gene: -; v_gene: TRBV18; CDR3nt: TGTGCCAGCTCACCACCGACCGGGGGGTCGGGAAACACCATATATTTT; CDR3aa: CASSPPTGGSGNTIYF
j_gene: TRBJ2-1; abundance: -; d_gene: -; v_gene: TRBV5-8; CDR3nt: TGTGCCAGCAGCCGCGGCCAGGACTACTACAATGAGCAGTTCTTC; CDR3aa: CASSRGQDYYNEQFF
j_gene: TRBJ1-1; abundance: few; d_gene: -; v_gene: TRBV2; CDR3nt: TGTGCCAGCACCGAGTTAGAGGACACTGAAGCTTTCTTT; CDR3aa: CASTELEDTEAFF
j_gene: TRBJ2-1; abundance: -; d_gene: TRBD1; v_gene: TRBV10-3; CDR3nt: TGTGCCATCAGGGGTACAGGGGGCCGGTACAATGAGCAGTTCTTC; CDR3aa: CAIRGTGGRYNEQFF
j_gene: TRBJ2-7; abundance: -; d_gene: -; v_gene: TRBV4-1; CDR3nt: TGCGCCAGCAGCCCATTAGGGGGATACGAGCAGTACTTC; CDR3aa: CASSPLGGYEQYF
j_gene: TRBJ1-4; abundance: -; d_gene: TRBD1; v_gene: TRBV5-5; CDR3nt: TGTGCCAGCAGCACTCCCCCCGGACAGGGTAATGAAAAACTGTTTTTT; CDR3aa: CASSTPPGQGNEKLFF
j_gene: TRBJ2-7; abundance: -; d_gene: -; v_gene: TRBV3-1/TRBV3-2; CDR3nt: TGTGCCAGCAGCCAAACCCCGACTACTCACTACGAGCAGTACTTC; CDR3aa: CASSQTPTTHYEQYF
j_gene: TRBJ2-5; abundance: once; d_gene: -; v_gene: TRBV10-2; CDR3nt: TGCGCCAGCAGCGAGGGGAGGAGAGAGACCCAGTACTTC; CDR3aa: CASSEGRRETQYF
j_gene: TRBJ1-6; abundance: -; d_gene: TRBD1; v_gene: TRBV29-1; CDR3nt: TGCAGCGCCGCGGACAGGGGCTCCTATAATTCACCCCTCCACTTT; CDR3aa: CSAADRGSYNSPLHF
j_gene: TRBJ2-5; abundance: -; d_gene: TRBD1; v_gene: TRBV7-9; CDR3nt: TGTGCCAGCAGCTTCCGACAGGGCGTGGTGGAGACCCAGTACTTC; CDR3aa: CASSFRQGVVETQYF
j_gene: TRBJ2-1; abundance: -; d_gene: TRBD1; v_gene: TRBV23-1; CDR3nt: TGCGCCAGCAGTCAATCGTTCCAGGGGGACAATGAGCAGTTCTTC; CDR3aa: CASSQSFQGDNEQFF
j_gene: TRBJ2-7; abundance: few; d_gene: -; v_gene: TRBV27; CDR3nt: TGTGCCACCAATAGGGGTGACGAGCAGTACTTC; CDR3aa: CATNRGDEQYF
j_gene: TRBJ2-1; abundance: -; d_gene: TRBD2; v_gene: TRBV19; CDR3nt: TGTGCCAGTAGTAGGAGGACTAGCGGGAGGAGGAATGAGCAGTTCTTC; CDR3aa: CASSRRTSGRRNEQFF
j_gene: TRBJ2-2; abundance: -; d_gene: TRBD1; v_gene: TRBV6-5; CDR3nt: TGTGCCAGCTTTAGACAGGGGGCGCGGACCGGGGAGCTGTTTTTT; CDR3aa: CASFRQGARTGELFF
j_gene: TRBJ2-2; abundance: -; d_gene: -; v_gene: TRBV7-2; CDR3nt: TGTGCCAGCAGCGCCGGGGTCACCGGGGAGCTGTTTTTT; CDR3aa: CASSAGVTGELFF
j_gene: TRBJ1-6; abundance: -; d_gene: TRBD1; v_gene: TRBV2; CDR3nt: TGTGCCAGCATCCAGGACAGGGGAGGTTCACCCCTCCACTTT; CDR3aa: CASIQDRGGSPLHF
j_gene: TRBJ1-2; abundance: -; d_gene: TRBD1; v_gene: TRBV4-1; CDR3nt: TGCGCCAGCAGCCAGGTTACAGGGGGAGCGACCTATGGCTACACCTTC; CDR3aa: CASSQVTGGATYGYTF
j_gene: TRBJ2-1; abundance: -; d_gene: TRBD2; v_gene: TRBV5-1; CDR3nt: TGCGCCAGCAGCCCCCGGGCGGGAGAGGGAAATGAGCAGTTCTTC; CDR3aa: CASSPRAGEGNEQFF
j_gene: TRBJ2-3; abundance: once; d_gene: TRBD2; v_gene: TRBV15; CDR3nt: TGTGCCACCAGCGGAGGGATGACTAGCGGGGGGCCGGACTTT; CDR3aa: CATSGGMTSGGPDF
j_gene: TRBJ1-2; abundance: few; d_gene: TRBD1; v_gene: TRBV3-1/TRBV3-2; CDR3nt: TGTGCCAGCAGCCAAGTGCCGGACAGGGTAAAGGGCTACACCTTC; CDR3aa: CASSQVPDRVKGYTF